This TCR beta chain was profiled in a study of CD8 T cells in ankylosing spondylitis. Study-wide findings and caveats: Within ankylosing spondylitis blood, a TCR beta motif made up of several highly homologous variants appeared to be characteristic.

V was cut by 3 bases and J by 7 bases, with 12 bases left in between. This CDR3 has 14 residues. This clonotype was observed a handful of times. Its antigen is currently unknown. In TCRdb, the 5' RACE reads were re-called with MiXCR into one record per CDR3 protein. The sample shows hundreds of thousands of distinct CDR3 sequences, 10% to 15% of them seen only once. The sequencing sample was made of blood, either unsorted or a sorted T cell fraction (not recorded which). The source is a male donor with ankylosing spondylitis. The chain combines TRBV12-3 or TRBV12-4 with TRBJ1-4, with TRBD1 as a possible D gene (5 bases). CDR3 DNA sequence: TGTGCCAGCAGTTTTTTAGAGGGACGTGAAAAACTGTTTTTT. It is translated as CASSFLEGREKLFF.